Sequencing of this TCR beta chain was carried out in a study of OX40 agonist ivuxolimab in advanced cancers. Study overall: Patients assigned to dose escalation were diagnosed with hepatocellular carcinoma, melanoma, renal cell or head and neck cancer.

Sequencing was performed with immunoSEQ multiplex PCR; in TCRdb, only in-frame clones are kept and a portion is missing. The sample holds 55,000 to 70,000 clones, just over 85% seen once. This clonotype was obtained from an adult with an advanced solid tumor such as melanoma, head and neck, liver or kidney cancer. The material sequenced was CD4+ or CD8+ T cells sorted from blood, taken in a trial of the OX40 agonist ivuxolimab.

CDR3 loop: CASSMDRLSTGELFF. Here the CDR3 DNA reads TGTGCCAGCAGCATGGACAGGCTTTCCACCGGGGAGCTGTTTTTT. This chain connects TRBV27 to TRBJ2-2, with TRBD1 matching 7 bases. This CDR3 region has 15 residues. The germline V gene has CDR1 MNHEY and CDR2 SMNVEV (reference sequence). The V gene end was trimmed by 6 bases and the J gene end by 4 bases; junction bases not matched to a gene: 8.